The 13 T cell receptor beta chains presented below share a single source sample, sequenced in a study of vaccination and CD4 T cells after COVID-19. No antigen has been identified for these receptors. Treatment in this sample: roughly 10-day PBMC culture with coronavirus spike peptide pools or control peptides (ViraFEST assay). Researchers used the Oncomine TCR Beta short-read assay to sequence DNA from cultured CD4+ T cells. A single record per CDR3 protein comes from TCRdb applying MiXCR to the PCR reads. Of 10,000 to 15,000 distinct CDR3 sequences in the sample, over 50% were seen once. Specimen: CD4+ T cells from blood, cultured in vitro. Receptors originate from a human donor who had recovered from COVID-19.

This clonotype was picked up a small number of times. The chain joins TRBV7-2 to TRBJ1-1; D gene ambiguous. V was cut by 6 bases and J by 6 bases, with 11 bases left in between. This CDR3 comprises 12 residues. CDR1 and CDR2 (germline): SGHTA, FQGNSA. This CDR3 reads CASSQDSPEAFF. The CDR3 nucleotides are TGTGCCAGCAGTCAGGATTCCCCTGAAGCTTTCTTT.

This chain connects TRBV6-4 to TRBJ2-2; D unresolved. This CDR3 is 13 amino acids long. The V gene's germline CDR1 is MRHNA and CDR2 SNTAGT. Trimming removed 3 bases from V and 3 bases from J, with 5 bases in between. DNA of the CDR3: TGTGCCAGCAGTGAGTCCGACACCGGGGAGCTGTTTTTT. Its translation: CASSESDTGELFF.

The V gene is TRBV28, the J gene TRBJ2-7, with 8 bases matching TRBD1. V lost 5 bases, J lost 0 bases, and 9 bases stayed unmatched. Germline V gene sequence: CDR1 MDHEN, CDR2 SYDVKM. This CDR3 is 16 amino acids long. As DNA, the CDR3 is TGTGCCAGCAGTCAAAGGGGACAGGCGAGCTCCTACGAGCAGTACTTC. It yields the protein CASSQRGQASSYEQYF.

In this sample, this clonotype turned up a few times. The rearrangement joins TRBV27 to TRBJ2-3; 9 positions match TRBD2. The CDR3 totals 15 residues. Germline CDR1 and CDR2: MNHEY and SMNVEV (reference sequence). V shed 6 bases, J shed 6 bases, and the junction held 10 bases outside the gene matches. The CDR3 here is CASRTIAGVPDTQYF. The CDR3 region has the DNA TGTGCCAGCAGGACGATAGCGGGAGTCCCCGATACGCAGTATTTT.

This clonotype was counted only a few times. The gene calls are TRBV20-1 and TRBJ2-5, with TRBD1 matching over 8 bases. The CDR3 covers 16 residues. CDR1 is DFQATT, CDR2 SNEGSKA, per germline (reference sequence). Germline trimming cut 6 bases from V and 5 bases from J; bases unmatched to any gene: 17. This chain's CDR3 is CSATPATGGTGETQYF. CDR3 DNA: TGCAGTGCCACACCCGCTACAGGGGGGACGGGGGAGACCCAGTACTTC.

V is TRBV6-1 and J is TRBJ2-1; weak D call: TRBD2 (5 bases). CDR1 MNHNS and CDR2 SASEGT come from the germline V gene. This CDR3 is 15 amino acids long. Trimming took off 6 bases at V and 5 bases at J, with 17 bases between the two ends. CDR3 region: CASSDTSGLNNEQFF. CDR3 sequence (DNA): TGTGCCAGCAGCGATACTAGTGGCTTAAACAATGAGCAGTTCTTC.

The chain carries TRBV28 and TRBJ2-3; 13 positions match TRBD2. Unmatched junction bases numbered 8, after V lost 4 bases and J lost 4 bases. Germline assignment: CDR1 MDHEN and CDR2 SYDVKM. The CDR3 extends over 17 amino acids. CDR3: CASSSTRTSGSADTQYF. As DNA, the CDR3 is TGTGCCAGCAGTTCGACCCGGACTAGCGGGAGCGCAGATACGCAGTATTTT.

About this clonotype itself: Sequence at one end of the junction differs from germline and may be a read error. The J gene is TRBJ2-1, the V gene TRBV6-1; 7 nucleotides align to TRBD1. The germline CDR1 and CDR2 sequences are MNHNS and SASEGT. There are 13 residues in the CDR3. The CDR3 loop reads CVSRGSGTYEQFF. Written as DNA, the CDR3 is TGTGTCAGCAGGGGGTCGGGCACCTATGAGCAGTTCTTC.

Only a few counts were recorded for this clonotype. This chain joins TRBV4-3 and TRBJ1-2; D gene uncertain. Trimming removed 4 bases at V and 4 bases at J, with 7 bases between. The CDR3 is made up of 12 amino acids. Germline values: CDR1 LGHNA, CDR2 YSLEER. The CDR3 protein is CASSRIGYGYTF. In DNA form, the CDR3 reads TGCGCCAGCAGCCGGATTGGCTATGGCTACACCTTC.

This chain connects TRBV7-2 to TRBJ2-7; D is undetermined. V dropped 2 bases and J dropped 0 bases, with 2 bases sitting between them. Germline V lookup: CDR1 SGHTA, CDR2 FQGNSA. The length of the CDR3 is 12 residues. CDR3 DNA: TGTGCCAGCAGCTTAAACTCCTACGAGCAGTACTTC. Translating it yields CASSLNSYEQYF.

This chain connects TRBV20-1 to TRBJ2-7, with D hard to call. This CDR3 is 15 amino acids long. V lost 0 bases to trimming and J lost 1 base, with 13 bases between them. Germline V gene lookup returns CDR1 DFQATT and CDR2 SNEGSKA (reference sequence). DNA of the CDR3: TGCAGTGCTAGAGATCGGTTAAGGGTTTCCTACGAGCAGTACTTC. Amino acids: CSARDRLRVSYEQYF.

CDR3 sequence: CASSFVTSVETQYF. CDR3 sequence (DNA): TGTGCCAGCAGTTTCGTCACTAGCGTCGAGACCCAGTACTTC. The chain combines TRBV12-3 or TRBV12-4 with TRBJ2-5; 7 positions agree with TRBD2. CDR3 length equals 14 residues. V trimming: 3 bases; J trimming: 5 bases; junction bases outside the gene matches: 6.

V usage is TRBV5-1 and J usage is TRBJ2-3; weak D call: TRBD2 (6 bases). The CDR3 runs to 13 residues. Looked up from germline, CDR1 is SGHRS and CDR2 is YFSETQ. The V end was cut by 3 bases, the J end by 5 bases, with 10 bases between. The CDR3 here is CASSSVGGDTQYF. As DNA, the CDR3 is TGCGCCAGCAGCTCGGTGGGAGGAGATACGCAGTATTTT. Full variable domain (outside the CDR3, taken from reference TRBV5-1 and TRBJ2-3): KAGVTQTPRYLIKTRGQQVTLSCSPISGHRSVSWYQQTPGQGLQFLFEYFSETQRNKGNFPGRFSGRQFSNSRSEMNVSTLELGDSALYLCASSSVGGDTQYFGPGTRLTVL.